What follows are 22 T cell receptor beta chains derived from one specimen sequenced in a study of blood T cell repertoires in COVID-19. Assay: immunoSEQ multiplex PCR; the TCRdb copy retains only in-frame clones and omits some. The sample shows roughly 230,000 clones, approximately 84% of them seen only once. Specimen: peripheral blood. These TCRs come from a man aged 50 to 60 with active or convalescent COVID-19.

The table lists this clone with a count of one. V usage is TRBV30 and J usage is TRBJ1-6, with D perhaps matching TRBD1 (5 bases). V lost 2 bases and J 8 bases, leaving 13 bases between the germline ends. Germline V lookup: CDR1 GTSNPN, CDR2 SVGIG (reference sequence). This CDR3 contains 14 residues. The CDR3 bases are TGTGCCTGGAGTCCGGAGTGGGGCGATTCACCCCTCCACTTT. Its translation is CAWSPEWGDSPLHF.

This chain connects TRBV28 to TRBJ1-4; 8 positions match TRBD1. Germline CDR1 is MDHEN and CDR2 is SYDVKM. V trimming: 6 bases; J trimming: 8 bases; junction bases outside the gene matches: 2. This CDR3 has 12 residues. This CDR3 is CASSTGGEKLFF. In nucleotides, the CDR3 is TGTGCCAGCAGCACAGGGGGAGAAAAACTGTTTTTT.

V and J are TRBV5-5 and TRBJ1-6, with D maybe TRBD1 (6 bases). The CDR3 covers 15 residues. V shed 4 bases and J shed 9 bases, with 17 bases lying between them. Germline CDR1 reads SGHKS; CDR2 reads YYEKEE (reference sequence). In DNA, the CDR3 is TGTGCCAGCAGCCCTCGTGAAGGGGGGGGTTCACCCCTCCACTTT. It codes for CASSPREGGGSPLHF.

The V gene is TRBV10-3, the J gene TRBJ2-5, with a weak D call TRBD2 (5 bases). Per the germline V gene, CDR1 is ENHRY and CDR2 is SYGVKD. The CDR3 extends over 13 amino acids. V lost 8 bases to trimming and J lost 5 bases, with 15 bases between them. The CDR3 bases are TGTGCCATCTCGCTCGGAGGTAGGGAGACCCAGTACTTC. Translation gives CAISLGGRETQYF.

The rearrangement links TRBV3-1 (or the pseudogene TRBV3-2) to TRBJ2-5, with 10 positions matching TRBD2. Trimming at V came to 0 bases and at J to 5 bases, leaving 6 bases not matched to a gene. Germline V gene sequence: CDR1 LGHDT, CDR2 YNNKEL (reference sequence). This CDR3 comprises 16 residues. The chain's CDR3 is CASSQETAGGSETQYF. CDR3 coding DNA: TGTGCCAGCAGCCAAGAAACAGCGGGAGGGTCTGAGACCCAGTACTTC.

This chain connects TRBV5-5 to TRBJ1-5, with 7 bases fitting TRBD1. The germline gives CDR1 SGHKS, CDR2 YYEKEE (reference sequence). The CDR3 extends over 13 amino acids. After removal of 1 base from V and 5 bases from J, the junction contained 0 bases not matched to a gene. The CDR3, as DNA: TGTGCCAGCAGCTTGACAGGGGATCAGCCCCAGCATTTT. It is translated as CASSLTGDQPQHF.

CDR3 region: CASRGRQGTDTQYF. DNA of the CDR3: TGCGCCAGCAGGGGACGACAGGGTACAGATACGCAGTATTTT. The chain links TRBV5-1 to TRBJ2-3, with 7 positions matching TRBD1. The CDR3 extends over 14 amino acids. V lost 5 bases and J lost 3; bases outside the gene matches: 6. The germline V gene has CDR1 SGHRS and CDR2 YFSETQ.

The chain uses TRBV18 and TRBJ2-3; 7 bases map to TRBD2. Per germline, CDR1 KGHSH and CDR2 LQKENI. V lost 0 bases and J lost 4; bases outside the gene matches: 4. The CDR3 is 15 residues long. The CDR3 reads CASSPPRLASDTQYF. In DNA, the CDR3 is TGTGCCAGCTCACCACCCAGACTAGCCTCAGATACGCAGTATTTT.

This chain joins TRBV6-1 and TRBJ1-4; a possible D gene is TRBD1 (5 bases). V was shortened by 3 bases and J by 0 bases, with 11 bases between the two germline ends. Germline CDR1 reads MNHNS; CDR2 reads SASEGT. The CDR3 loop spans 16 amino acids. The CDR3 loop is CASSELGGATNEKLFF. CDR3 DNA sequence: TGTGCCAGCAGTGAGCTGGGGGGTGCAACTAATGAAAAACTGTTTTTT.

The chain has TRBV7-9 and TRBJ2-2, with 9 bases fitting TRBD1. In germline, CDR1 is SEHNR, CDR2 FQNEAQ (reference sequence). Germline trimming cut 10 bases from V and 1 base from J; bases unmatched to any gene: 10. This CDR3 contains 16 residues. The CDR3 loop reads CAIPQGTGMNTGELFF. The CDR3 region has the DNA TGTGCCATCCCGCAGGGGACAGGGATGAACACCGGGGAGCTGTTTTTT.

This clone was observed a single time. The rearrangement joins TRBV18 to TRBJ1-3; D unresolved. CDR3 size: 16 residues. CDR1 and CDR2 from the germline V gene are KGHSH and LQKENI. Deletions cut 2 bases from V and 7 bases from J, with 18 bases between. Written as DNA, the CDR3 is TGTGCCAGCTCACCAGCGAATGTCTTGGGCTTGAACACCATATATTTT. Residues: CASSPANVLGLNTIYF.

This sequence joins TRBV2 and TRBJ1-1, with D unclear. With 5 bases removed from V and 5 bases from J, the gap between germline ends came to 12 bases. Per the germline V gene, CDR1 is SNHLY and CDR2 is FYNNEI. CDR3 length: 13 residues. CDR3 protein: CASSQEARTEAFF. CDR3 DNA: TGTGCCAGCAGTCAAGAGGCGCGGACTGAAGCTTTCTTT.

The CDR3 DNA is TGTGCCAGCAGCCAAGATCTGGCCGCCACTGAAGCTTTCTTT. As protein: CASSQDLAATEAFF. The rearrangement uses TRBV4-2 and TRBJ1-1; D uncertain. Germline assignment: CDR1 LGHNA and CDR2 YNFKEQ. Trimming took off 0 bases at V and 4 bases at J, with 9 bases between the two ends. There are 14 residues in the CDR3.

The V call is TRBV19, the J call TRBJ1-2; 9 bases agree with TRBD1. The junction had 4 bases not matched to a gene; V was cut back by 7 bases and J by 7 bases. This CDR3 has 12 residues. The germline V gene encodes CDR1 LNHDA and CDR2 SQIVND (reference sequence). The CDR3 sequence is CASTTGGVGYTF. CDR3 nucleotides: TGTGCCAGTACCACAGGGGGCGTTGGCTACACCTTC.

The rearrangement links TRBV12-3 or TRBV12-4 to TRBJ2-1; D gene unclear. The length of the CDR3 is 12 residues. V was clipped by 6 bases and J by 6 bases, with 9 bases between them. The CDR3 loop reads CASRVTSNEQFF. CDR3 DNA: TGTGCCAGCAGGGTTACGAGCAATGAGCAGTTCTTC.

The chain combines TRBV9 with TRBJ2-7; unclear D gene. The CDR3 is made up of 15 amino acids. V was trimmed by 1 base and J by 3 bases, leaving 14 bases between them. The V gene's germline CDR1 is SGDLS and CDR2 YYNGEE. The CDR3, as DNA: TGTGCCAGCAGCGTAATACACCCGGAGAGCTACGAGCAGTACTTC. Protein sequence: CASSVIHPESYEQYF.

The CDR3 region has the DNA TGTGCCACCAGTGATTTGAGCGGGGGTGACTACAATGAGCAGTTCTTC. This codes for CATSDLSGGDYNEQFF. V and J are TRBV24-1 and TRBJ2-1; 8 bases fit TRBD2. This CDR3 has 16 residues. From germline, CDR1 is KGHDR and CDR2 SFDVKD. V lost 0 bases to trimming and J lost 3 bases; unmatched junction nucleotides: 3.

In this sample, this clone turned up once. The V gene is TRBV19, the J gene TRBJ1-2, with D perhaps TRBD1 (5 bases). In germline, CDR1 is LNHDA, CDR2 SQIVND (reference sequence). CDR3 length equals 14 residues. The ends were cut back, 7 bases at V and 4 bases at J, with 16 bases in the middle. The CDR3 bases are TGTGCCAGTACTAAAACAGGTGGCGGCTATGGCTACACCTTC. It translates to CASTKTGGGYGYTF.

The rearrangement links TRBV19 to TRBJ1-4; 7 bases map to TRBD1. Germline CDR1 reads LNHDA; CDR2 reads SQIVND (reference sequence). V was clipped by 6 bases and J by 8 bases; unmatched bases: 9. This CDR3 comprises 14 residues. CDR3 in amino acids: CASRTGPSGEKLFF. The CDR3 DNA follows: TGTGCCAGTAGGACAGGGCCCAGCGGCGAAAAACTGTTTTTT.

The chain uses TRBV4-1 and TRBJ2-7, with 7 bases fitting TRBD1. The CDR3 spans 14 residues. Germline trimming cut 1 base from V and 6 bases from J; bases unmatched to any gene: 6. The V gene's germline CDR1 is MGHRA and CDR2 YSYEKL. CDR3 DNA: TGCGCCAGCAGCCAAGGTAGGGGGCCGAGCGAGCAGTACTTC. This sequence encodes CASSQGRGPSEQYF.

This clone was detected only once. J is TRBJ2-7 and V is TRBV6-5; D is undetermined. The CDR3 has 14 amino acids. Germline V lookup: CDR1 MNHEY, CDR2 SVGAGI. V was pared by 5 bases and J by 4 bases, with 15 bases between. CDR3 region: CASSTRSGPYEQYF. Written as DNA, the CDR3 is TGTGCCAGCAGTACCCGCAGTGGCCCTTACGAGCAGTACTTC.

This rearrangement joins TRBV19 to TRBJ1-2, with TRBD1 as a possible D gene (6 bases). CDR1 is LNHDA, CDR2 SQIVND, per germline (reference sequence). The ends were cut back, 5 bases at V and 1 base at J, with 14 bases in the middle. The CDR3 runs 15 residues. The CDR3, as DNA: TGTGCCAGTAGTTTTCGGGACACTCTTAACTATGGCTACACCTTC. Translated: CASSFRDTLNYGYTF.